The 11 T cell receptor beta chains listed next were all sequenced from one sample in a study of shared clonotypes between healthy human individuals. Measured with immunoSEQ multiplex PCR; TCRdb has only the in-frame clones, and not every one. In the table there are roughly 1,100,000 clones, about 74% of which are singletons. Material: memory CD4+ T cells sorted from blood. Described subset: CD45RA-negative fraction. These receptors all stem from a young man in good health.

Only a few counts were recorded for this clone. This chain joins TRBV27 and TRBJ1-2, with a weak D call TRBD1 (6 bases). The CDR3 extends over 15 amino acids. V was pared by 5 bases and J by 7 bases, with 20 bases between. Germline V CDR1 and CDR2: MNHEY, SMNVEV (reference sequence). The CDR3 bases are TGTGCCAGCAGTCTAACGCGGGCAGGGGCTAGTGGCTACACCTTC. Translation: CASSLTRAGASGYTF.

The chain carries TRBV13 and TRBJ2-5; 7 positions match TRBD1. CDR1 and CDR2 (germline): PRHDT, FYEKMQ (reference sequence). This CDR3 is built from 13 residues. Trimming at V came to 5 bases and at J to 4 bases, leaving 4 bases not matched to a gene. CDR3 nucleotide sequence: TGTGCCAGCAGCCGCCGGGACAGAGAGACCCAGTACTTC. Translated, it gives CASSRRDRETQYF.

In regard to this clone: Distinct nucleotide sequences in the sample also encode this CDR3. The gene calls are TRBV11-2 and TRBJ2-7, with 9 bases fitting TRBD1. V gave up 4 bases and J gave up 4 bases; unmatched junction bases: 8. The CDR3 covers 15 residues. Germline lookup yields CDR1 SGHAT and CDR2 FQNNGV. The CDR3 DNA reads as TGTGCCAGCAGCTATCCGGGACAGGGTTTGTACGAGCAGTACTTC. Its protein is CASSYPGQGLYEQYF.

The chain couples TRBV13 to TRBJ2-3; D uncertain. CDR3 length: 12 amino acids. Trimming stripped 5 bases from V and 4 bases from J, with 7 bases between. Germline V gives CDR1 PRHDT, CDR2 FYEKMQ (reference sequence). The CDR3 protein is CASSPPSDTQYF. The DNA of the CDR3 is TGTGCCAGCAGCCCCCCATCAGATACGCAGTATTTT.

The rearrangement joins TRBV5-8 to TRBJ1-5, with a possible D match to TRBD1 (5 bases). The germline CDR1 and CDR2 sequences are SGHTS and YDEGEE. V was clipped by 4 bases and J by 1 base, with 12 bases between them. This CDR3 has 15 amino acids. CDR3 in amino acids: CASSLAGASNQPQHF. The CDR3 region has the DNA TGTGCCAGCAGCCTGGCCGGGGCGAGCAATCAGCCCCAGCATTTT.

This rearrangement joins TRBV5-1 to TRBJ2-6; maybe TRBD1 (5 bases). CDR1 is SGHRS, CDR2 YFSETQ, per germline. The V end was cut by 6 bases, the J end by 2 bases, with 12 bases between. The CDR3 length is 15 residues. The CDR3: CASIKGVPGANVLTF. CDR3 bases: TGCGCCAGCATCAAAGGGGTTCCTGGGGCCAACGTCCTGACTTTC.

V is TRBV4-1 and J is TRBJ1-2, with 7 bases lining up with TRBD1. Trimming at V came to 1 base and at J to 7 bases, leaving 12 bases not matched to a gene. This CDR3 has 16 residues. Germline V gene data show CDR1 as MGHRA and CDR2 as YSYEKL. The CDR3 loop reads CASSQGFLTGPPGYTF. The CDR3 region has the DNA TGCGCCAGCAGCCAAGGCTTCCTGACAGGGCCACCTGGCTACACCTTC.

The V and J genes are TRBV5-6 and TRBJ2-7; D unresolved. The V end was cut by 4 bases, the J end by 2 bases, with 10 bases between. This CDR3 region has 13 residues. Germline V lookup: CDR1 SGHDT, CDR2 YYEEEE. For the CDR3, the DNA is TGTGCCAGCAGCCAGGACCGACCCTACGAGCAGTACTTC. This translates into CASSQDRPYEQYF.

The rearrangement joins TRBV14 to TRBJ1-6; possible D gene TRBD1, 6 bases. The CDR3 is 13 residues long. Trimming shortened V by 5 bases and J by 8 bases, and 10 bases separated the two germline ends. The germline gives CDR1 SGHDN, CDR2 FVKESK. In nucleotides, the CDR3 is TGTGCCAGCAGCTGGGACATTTATTCACCCCTCCACTTT. It yields the protein CASSWDIYSPLHF. Together with reference TRBV14 and TRBJ1-6, the CDR3 gives the full variable domain: EAGVTQFPSHSVIEKGQTVTLRCDPISGHDNLYWYRRVMGKEIKFLLHFVKESKQDESGMPNNRFLAERTGGTYSTLKVQPAELEDSGVYFCASSWDIYSPLHFGNGTRLTVT.

The chain recombines TRBV28 with TRBJ2-4, with D perhaps given as TRBD1 or TRBD2 (5 bases each). The CDR3 is 15 amino acids. The V gene's germline CDR1 is MDHEN and CDR2 SYDVKM. Trimming stripped 6 bases from V and 4 bases from J, with 16 bases between. Written as DNA, the CDR3 is TGTGCCAGCAGCACCGGGACCATCATAAAAAACATTCAGTACTTC. This sequence encodes CASSTGTIIKNIQYF.

This rearrangement joins TRBV5-1 to TRBJ1-1; possibly TRBD1 for D (6 bases). CDR1 is SGHRS and CDR2 is YFSETQ in the germline V gene. The V end lost 3 bases, the J end lost 8 bases, and 11 bases lay between the germline ends. The CDR3 is made up of 12 amino acids. The CDR3 nucleotides read TGCGCCAGCAGCTCAGGGGATCAAGAAGCTTTCTTT. Its protein is CASSSGDQEAFF.